A selection of T cell receptor beta chains follows, all from one sample in a study of cytomegalovirus exposure and HLA in healthy donors. The repertoire was sequenced with immunoSEQ multiplex PCR; TCRdb's copy has only in-frame clones and lacks some. The table records 200,000 to 250,000 clones, almost 85% of them present only once. Sequenced material: PBMCs. These receptors came from a woman aged 35 to 49 in good health and CMV-seronegative. Each CDR3 is given with its conserved first and last residue. D genes are given only for firm matches. Clone size is not always given. Where it is, it says once, few, many or a class for expanded clones.

J,V,size,D,DNA,CDR3
TRBJ2-7,TRBV5-6,-,TRBD2,TGTGCCAGCAGCTGGGGAGCGGGAGCTTACGAGCAGTACTTC,CASSWGAGAYEQYF
TRBJ2-1,TRBV7-8,-,TRBD2,TGTGCCAGCAGCCCCCCGGGGGGACCTTTTACCAATGAGCAGTTCTTC,CASSPPGGPFTNEQFF
TRBJ1-1,TRBV4-3,few,-,TGCGCCAGCAGCCAAGAGTCGGGAGGAGAAGCTTTCTTT,CASSQESGGEAFF
TRBJ1-1,TRBV7-9,-,-,TGTGCCAGCAGCTTAGTCGGGGGGGGCTCTGAAGCTTTCTTT,CASSLVGGGSEAFF
TRBJ2-2,TRBV19,-,-,TGTGCCAGTAGAGGCAGGGGCACCGGGGAGCTGTTTTTT,CASRGRGTGELFF
TRBJ2-2,TRBV9,-,-,TGTGCCAGCAGCGTCCGGGACATAAACACCGGGGAGCTGTTTTTT,CASSVRDINTGELFF
TRBJ2-7,TRBV15,-,TRBD2,TGTGCCACCAGCAGAGTTCCCCGGGGGGGTACCTACGAGCAGTACTTC,CATSRVPRGGTYEQYF
TRBJ2-1,TRBV10-3,-,TRBD2,TGTGCCATCAGTGATCATGTGGGGACTAGCGACAATGAGCAGTTCTTC,CAISDHVGTSDNEQFF
TRBJ1-2,TRBV5-4,-,-,TGTGCCAGCACCGGACTGGGACTCTATGGCTACACCTTC,CASTGLGLYGYTF
TRBJ2-7,TRBV5-1,-,-,TGCGCCAGCAGGCCTCTCACAGGGTCGGGCTACGAGCAGTACTTC,CASRPLTGSGYEQYF
TRBJ2-2,TRBV5-1,-,-,TGCGCCAGCAGCTTGGTGAGGCTGGGGGAGCTGTTTTTT,CASSLVRLGELFF